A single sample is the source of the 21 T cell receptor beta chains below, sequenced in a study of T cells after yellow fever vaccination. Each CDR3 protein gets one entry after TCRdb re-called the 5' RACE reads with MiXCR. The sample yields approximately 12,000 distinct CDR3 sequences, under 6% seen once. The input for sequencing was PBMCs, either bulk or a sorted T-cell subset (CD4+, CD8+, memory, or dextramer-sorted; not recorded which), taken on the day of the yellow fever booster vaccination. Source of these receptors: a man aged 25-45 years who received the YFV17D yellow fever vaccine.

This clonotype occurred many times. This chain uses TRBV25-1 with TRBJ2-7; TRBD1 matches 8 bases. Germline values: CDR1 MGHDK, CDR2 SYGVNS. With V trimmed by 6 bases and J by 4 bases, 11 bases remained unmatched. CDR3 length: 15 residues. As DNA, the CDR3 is TGTGCCAGCAGGGACGGACAGGGCGAGGTTTACGAGCAGTACTTC. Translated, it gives CASRDGQGEVYEQYF.

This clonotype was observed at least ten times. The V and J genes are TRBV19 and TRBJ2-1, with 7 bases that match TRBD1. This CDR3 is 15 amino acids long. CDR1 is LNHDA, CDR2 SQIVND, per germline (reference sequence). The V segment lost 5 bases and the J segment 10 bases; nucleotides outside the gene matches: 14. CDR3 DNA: TGTGCCAGTAGTTCGTCGGGACAGCATATGGGCGAGCAGTTCTTC. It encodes CASSSSGQHMGEQFF.

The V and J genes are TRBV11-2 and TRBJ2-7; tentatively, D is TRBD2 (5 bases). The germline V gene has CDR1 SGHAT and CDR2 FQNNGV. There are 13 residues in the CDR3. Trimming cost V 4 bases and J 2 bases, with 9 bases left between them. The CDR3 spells CASSSGNAYEQYF. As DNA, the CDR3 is TGTGCCAGCAGCTCGGGGAACGCCTACGAGCAGTACTTC.

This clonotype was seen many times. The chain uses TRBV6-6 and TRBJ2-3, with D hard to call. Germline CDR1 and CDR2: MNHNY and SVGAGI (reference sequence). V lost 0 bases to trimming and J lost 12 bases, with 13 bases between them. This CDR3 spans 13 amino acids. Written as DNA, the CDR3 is TGTGCCAGCAGTTACTCGGAATCGGGTACCCAGTATTTT. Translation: CASSYSESGTQYF.

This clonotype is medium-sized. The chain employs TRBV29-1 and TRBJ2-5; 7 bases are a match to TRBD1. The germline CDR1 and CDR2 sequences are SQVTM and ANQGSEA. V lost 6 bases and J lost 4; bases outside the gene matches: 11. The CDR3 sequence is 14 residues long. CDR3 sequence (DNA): TGCAGCGTCTGCCCGATTCCAGGGGGAGAGACCCAGTACTTC. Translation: CSVCPIPGGETQYF. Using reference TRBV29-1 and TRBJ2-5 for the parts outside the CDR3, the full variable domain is SAVISQKPSRDICQRGTSLTIQCQVDSQVTMMFWYRQQPGQSLTLIATANQGSEATYESGFVIDKFPISRPNLTFSTLTVSNMSPEDSSIYLCSVCPIPGGETQYFGPGTRLLVL.

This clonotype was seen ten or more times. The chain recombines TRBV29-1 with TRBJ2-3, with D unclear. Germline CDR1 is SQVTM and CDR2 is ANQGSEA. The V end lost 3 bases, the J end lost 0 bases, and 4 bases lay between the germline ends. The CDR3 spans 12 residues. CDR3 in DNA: TGCAGCGTTGACCTGAGCACAGATACGCAGTATTTT. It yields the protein CSVDLSTDTQYF.

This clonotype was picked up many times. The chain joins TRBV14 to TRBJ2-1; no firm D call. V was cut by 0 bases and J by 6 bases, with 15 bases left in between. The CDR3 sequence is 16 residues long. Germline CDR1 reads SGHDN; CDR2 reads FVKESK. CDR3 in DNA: TGTGCCAGCAGCCAAGATAGAAAGGTTTTGGGCAATGAGCAGTTCTTC. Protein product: CASSQDRKVLGNEQFF.

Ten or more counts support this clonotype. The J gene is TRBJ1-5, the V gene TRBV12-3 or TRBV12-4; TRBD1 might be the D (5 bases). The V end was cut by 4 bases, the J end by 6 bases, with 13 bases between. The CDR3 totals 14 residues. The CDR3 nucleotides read TGTGCCAGCAGTTCCGGGACGTTCGGTCAGCCCCAGCATTTT. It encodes CASSSGTFGQPQHF.

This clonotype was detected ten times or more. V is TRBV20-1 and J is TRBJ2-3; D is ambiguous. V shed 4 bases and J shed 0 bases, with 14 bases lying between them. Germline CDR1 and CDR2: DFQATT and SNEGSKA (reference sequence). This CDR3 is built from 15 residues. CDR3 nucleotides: TGCAGTGCTAAGAGGTCTGGCGGAAGCACAGATACGCAGTATTTT. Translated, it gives CSAKRSGGSTDTQYF.

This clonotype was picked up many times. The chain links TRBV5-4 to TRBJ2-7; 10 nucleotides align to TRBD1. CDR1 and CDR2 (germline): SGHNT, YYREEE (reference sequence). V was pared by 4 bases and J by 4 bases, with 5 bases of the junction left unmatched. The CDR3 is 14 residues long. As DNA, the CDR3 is TGTGCCAGCAGCCCCCGACAGGGGGCTTACGAGCAGTACTTC. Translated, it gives CASSPRQGAYEQYF.

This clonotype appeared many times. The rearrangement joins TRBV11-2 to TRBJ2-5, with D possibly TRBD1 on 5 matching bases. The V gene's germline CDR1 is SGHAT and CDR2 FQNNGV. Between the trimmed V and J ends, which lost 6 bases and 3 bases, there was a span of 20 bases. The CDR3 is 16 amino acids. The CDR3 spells CASRGQRLISEETQYF. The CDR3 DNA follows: TGTGCCAGCAGGGGGCAGAGGCTTATTTCGGAAGAGACCCAGTACTTC. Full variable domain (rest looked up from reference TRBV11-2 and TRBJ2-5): EAGVAQSPRYKIIEKRQSVAFWCNPISGHATLYWYQQILGQGPKLLIQFQNNGVVDDSQLPKDRFSAERLKGVDSTLKIQPAKLEDSAVYLCASRGQRLISEETQYFGPGTRLLVL.

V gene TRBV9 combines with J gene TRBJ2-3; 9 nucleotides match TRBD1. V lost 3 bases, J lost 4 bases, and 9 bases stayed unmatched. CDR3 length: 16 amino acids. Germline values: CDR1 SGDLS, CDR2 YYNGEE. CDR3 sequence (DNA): TGTGCCAGCAGCGCCTGGGACAGGGAATTTTCAGATACGCAGTATTTT. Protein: CASSAWDREFSDTQYF.

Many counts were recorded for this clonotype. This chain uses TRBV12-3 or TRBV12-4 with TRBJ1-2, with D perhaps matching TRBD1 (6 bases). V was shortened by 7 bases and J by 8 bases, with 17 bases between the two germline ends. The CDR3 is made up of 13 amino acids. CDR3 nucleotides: TGTGCCAGCATCATAGGGGGGGTTGGCGGCTACACCTTC. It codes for CASIIGGVGGYTF.

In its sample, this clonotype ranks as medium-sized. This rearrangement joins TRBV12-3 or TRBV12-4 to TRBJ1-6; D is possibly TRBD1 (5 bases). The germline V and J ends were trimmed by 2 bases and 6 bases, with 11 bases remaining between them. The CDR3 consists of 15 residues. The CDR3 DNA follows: TGTGCCAGCAGTTTATCGGGACCGACTAATTCACCCCTCCACTTT. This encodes CASSLSGPTNSPLHF.

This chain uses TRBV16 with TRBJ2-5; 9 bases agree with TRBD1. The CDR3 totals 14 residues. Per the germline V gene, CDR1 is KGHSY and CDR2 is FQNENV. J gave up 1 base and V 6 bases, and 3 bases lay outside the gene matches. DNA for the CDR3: TGTGCCAGCAGTGGGGACAGGGCCCAAGAGACCCAGTACTTC. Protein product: CASSGDRAQETQYF.

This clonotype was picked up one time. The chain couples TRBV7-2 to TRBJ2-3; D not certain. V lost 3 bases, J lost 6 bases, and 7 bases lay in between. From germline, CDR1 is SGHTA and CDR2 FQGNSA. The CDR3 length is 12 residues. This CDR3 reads CASSFGRDTQYF. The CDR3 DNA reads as TGTGCCAGCAGCTTCGGGCGGGATACGCAGTATTTT. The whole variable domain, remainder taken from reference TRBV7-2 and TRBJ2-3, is GAGVSQSPSNKVTEKGKDVELRCDPISGHTALYWYRQSLGQGLEFLIYFQGNSAPDKSGLPSDRFSAERTGGSVSTLTIQRTQQEDSAVYLCASSFGRDTQYFGPGTRLTVL.

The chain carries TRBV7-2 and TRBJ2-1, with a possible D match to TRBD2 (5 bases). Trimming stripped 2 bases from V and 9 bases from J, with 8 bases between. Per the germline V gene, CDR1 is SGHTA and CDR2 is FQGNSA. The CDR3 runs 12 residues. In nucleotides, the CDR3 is TGTGCCAGCAGCTTATGGGGAGCTGAGCAGTTCTTC. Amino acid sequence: CASSLWGAEQFF.

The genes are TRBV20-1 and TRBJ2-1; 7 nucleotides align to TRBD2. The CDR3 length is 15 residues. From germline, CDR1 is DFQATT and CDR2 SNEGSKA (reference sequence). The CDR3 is CCAPSGASSGNEQFF. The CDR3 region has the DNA TGCTGCGCTCCGAGCGGGGCCTCCTCTGGTAATGAGCAGTTCTTC.

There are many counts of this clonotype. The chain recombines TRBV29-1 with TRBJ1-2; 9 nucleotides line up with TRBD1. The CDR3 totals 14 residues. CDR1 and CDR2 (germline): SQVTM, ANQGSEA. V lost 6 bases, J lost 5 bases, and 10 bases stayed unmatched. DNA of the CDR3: TGCAGCGTAGCATCGGGACAGGGAGGATATGGCTACACCTTC. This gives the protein CSVASGQGGYGYTF.

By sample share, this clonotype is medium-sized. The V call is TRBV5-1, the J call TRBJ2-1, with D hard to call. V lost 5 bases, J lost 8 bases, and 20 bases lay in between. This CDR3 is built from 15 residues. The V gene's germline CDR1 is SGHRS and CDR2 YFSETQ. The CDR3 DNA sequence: TGCGCCAGCAGTGCAGGACCCTGGGATATCTATGAGCAGTTCTTC. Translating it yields CASSAGPWDIYEQFF.

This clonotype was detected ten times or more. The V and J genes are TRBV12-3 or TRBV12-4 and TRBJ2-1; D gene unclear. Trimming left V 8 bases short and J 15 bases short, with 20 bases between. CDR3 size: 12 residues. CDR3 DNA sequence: TGTGCCAGCCAGCGAGTTGAGGCAGGCCCGTTCTTC. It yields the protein CASQRVEAGPFF.